This is a list of T cell receptor beta chains from one sample in a study of PD-L1 blockade in urothelial cancer. Data came from immunoSEQ multiplex PCR; TCRdb stores just in-frame clones and leaves some out. The table lists around 71,000 clones, over 80% of them singletons, with approximately 6.7% in the top ten. The starting material was PBMCs, obtained around atezolizumab (anti-PD-L1) treatment. These receptors originate from a man aged 40-50 years with urothelial cancer. The CDR3 runs from the conserved cysteine through the conserved F or W. Fields, in order: CDR3 protein, J gene, V gene.

CDR3aa: CASSGSWTQYF
j_gene: TRBJ2-5
v_gene: TRBV6-1

CDR3aa: CASSTGIIMNTEAFF
j_gene: TRBJ1-1
v_gene: TRBV28

CDR3aa: CASSLDREGTEAFF
j_gene: TRBJ1-1
v_gene: TRBV7-9

CDR3aa: CASSPGQGGLEQYF
j_gene: TRBJ2-7
v_gene: TRBV7-2

CDR3aa: CASSQGGMPGEGYTF
j_gene: TRBJ1-2
v_gene: TRBV4-1

CDR3aa: CASSFSRRGTEAFF
j_gene: TRBJ1-1
v_gene: TRBV27

CDR3aa: CASRGGSEAFF
j_gene: TRBJ1-1
v_gene: TRBV6-1

CDR3aa: CASRESGPHEQYF
j_gene: TRBJ2-7
v_gene: TRBV6-1

CDR3aa: CASSLDGSGPYTF
j_gene: TRBJ1-2
v_gene: TRBV7-9

CDR3aa: CASSFTGGSRRNEQFF
j_gene: TRBJ2-1
v_gene: TRBV5-1

CDR3aa: CSVTGTGGDLYGYTF
j_gene: TRBJ1-2
v_gene: TRBV29-1

CDR3aa: CASSLGGAGEQYF
j_gene: TRBJ2-7
v_gene: TRBV7-3

CDR3aa: CASSLDSAGVGNEQFF
j_gene: TRBJ2-1
v_gene: TRBV5-1

CDR3aa: CASSEGGGSYGYTF
j_gene: TRBJ1-2
v_gene: TRBV9

CDR3aa: CASPHGDRSSGANVLTF
j_gene: TRBJ2-6
v_gene: TRBV19

CDR3aa: CSAAGNQPQHF
j_gene: TRBJ1-5
v_gene: TRBV20-1

CDR3aa: CASSFYGSGVYEQYF
j_gene: TRBJ2-7
v_gene: TRBV5-6

CDR3aa: CASSLGETQYF
j_gene: TRBJ2-5
v_gene: TRBV28

CDR3aa: CASSLVGLAGDNEQFF
j_gene: TRBJ2-1
v_gene: TRBV11-2

CDR3aa: CASSLVGTGFQETQYF
j_gene: TRBJ2-5
v_gene: TRBV5-8

CDR3aa: CASSDRGNEQYF
j_gene: TRBJ2-7
v_gene: TRBV6-6

CDR3aa: CASRTSGNTGELFF
j_gene: TRBJ2-2
v_gene: TRBV7-3

CDR3aa: CAGKSGPAANEQFF
j_gene: TRBJ2-1
v_gene: TRBV30

CDR3aa: CATSRVGRDTEAFF
j_gene: TRBJ1-1
v_gene: TRBV15

CDR3aa: CASSFAGPDPGTSGSTDTQYF
j_gene: TRBJ2-3
v_gene: TRBV28

CDR3aa: CASSYLAGGTTGELFF
j_gene: TRBJ2-2
v_gene: TRBV5-8

CDR3aa: CASSLDGRRSSYEQYF
j_gene: TRBJ2-7
v_gene: TRBV28

CDR3aa: CASFGGSSSGELFF
j_gene: TRBJ2-2
v_gene: TRBV7-9

CDR3aa: CASSPGETSGRWVDTQYF
j_gene: TRBJ2-3
v_gene: TRBV9

CDR3aa: CASRRQGVSGYTF
j_gene: TRBJ1-2
v_gene: TRBV28

CDR3aa: CASSFFGTGNFMSSGANVLTF
j_gene: TRBJ2-6
v_gene: TRBV28

CDR3aa: CASSLGLQQGVEQYF
j_gene: TRBJ2-7
v_gene: TRBV5-1

CDR3aa: CASSPWTGGSYGYTF
j_gene: TRBJ1-2
v_gene: TRBV27

CDR3aa: CASRVREGGLITEAFF
j_gene: TRBJ1-1
v_gene: TRBV5-1

CDR3aa: CASSISTVYSNQPQHF
j_gene: TRBJ1-5
v_gene: TRBV19

CDR3aa: CASSIPGQGSEAFF
j_gene: TRBJ1-1
v_gene: TRBV19

CDR3aa: CAISETLGTSGEQYF
j_gene: TRBJ2-7
v_gene: TRBV10-3

CDR3aa: CSVESGSDTQYF
j_gene: TRBJ2-3
v_gene: TRBV29-1

CDR3aa: CASSPRLAVYEQYF
j_gene: TRBJ2-7
v_gene: TRBV5-1

CDR3aa: CASSQGDRELYGYTF
j_gene: TRBJ1-2
v_gene: TRBV4-3

CDR3aa: CASRTDRGSTEAFF
j_gene: TRBJ1-1
v_gene: TRBV27

CDR3aa: CASSPVTRNTGELFF
j_gene: TRBJ2-2
v_gene: TRBV18

CDR3aa: CASSRNTVRGQGAREQYF
j_gene: TRBJ2-7
v_gene: TRBV27

CDR3aa: CASSIDTDYEQYF
j_gene: TRBJ2-7
v_gene: TRBV9

CDR3aa: CAWRTGNIAGGVREQFF
j_gene: TRBJ2-1
v_gene: TRBV30

CDR3aa: CASRPGTENTGELFF
j_gene: TRBJ2-2
v_gene: TRBV7-2

CDR3aa: CASGGTSGTDTQYF
j_gene: TRBJ2-3
v_gene: TRBV2